This T cell receptor (beta chain) was documented in a study of cytomegalovirus exposure and HLA in healthy donors. Overall study findings and caveats: Overall, about 160 TCR beta chains were annotated as cytomegalovirus-associated. TCR clusters originating in the first cohort tended to co-occur in the approximately 120 validation repertoires, according to a later analysis.

As for this clone: The target antigen is unknown.

Generated by immunoSEQ multiplex PCR, the TCRdb table keeps only in-frame clones and is missing some. The sample has some 260,000 clones; more than 85% are singletons. The CDR3 contains 14 residues. V was pared by 1 base and J by 5 bases, with 11 bases between. The germline V gene has CDR1 MGHRA and CDR2 YSYEKL. The sample taken for sequencing was PBMCs. J is TRBJ1-1 and V is TRBV4-1; D is unresolved. The TCR originated in a man aged 18 to 30 in good health and CMV-seropositive. Here the CDR3 reads CASSQGVSSTEAFF. Here the CDR3 DNA reads TGCGCCAGCAGCCAAGGGGTCAGTTCTACTGAAGCTTTCTTT.